A single sample is the source of the 19 T cell receptor beta chains below, sequenced in a study of lymphopenia after photon versus proton radiotherapy. Method: immunoSEQ multiplex PCR; TCRdb's copy keeps in-frame clones and lacks some. The table lists approximately 23,000 clones, about 89% of them singletons, with roughly 10% in the top ten. This specimen was peripheral blood, taken from a patient treated with proton-based radiotherapy. These receptors were taken from a man of 80 years or more with esophageal cancer.

The chain carries TRBV18 and TRBJ1-3; D is uncertain. Trimming left V 4 bases short and J 8 bases short, with 18 bases between. The germline V gene encodes CDR1 KGHSH and CDR2 LQKENI. The length of the CDR3 is 15 residues. The CDR3 loop is CASSQNPGPPDTIYF. DNA of the CDR3: TGTGCCAGCTCACAAAACCCAGGTCCCCCGGACACCATATATTTT. Together with reference TRBV18 and TRBJ1-3, the CDR3 gives the full variable domain: NAGVMQNPRHLVRRRGQEARLRCSPMKGHSHVYWYRQLPEEGLKFMVYLQKENIIDESGMPKERFSAEFPKEGPSILRIQQVVRGDSAAYFCASSQNPGPPDTIYFGEGSWLTVV.

The V gene is TRBV6-6, the J gene TRBJ2-5; D might be TRBD2 (5 bases). The CDR3 spans 13 residues. V gave up 7 bases and J gave up 0 bases, with 9 bases separating them. Germline V gives CDR1 MNHNY, CDR2 SVGAGI (reference sequence). This chain's CDR3 is CASTPGYQETQYF. CDR3 DNA sequence: TGTGCCAGCACCCCGGGGTACCAAGAGACCCAGTACTTC.

The rearrangement links TRBV9 to TRBJ2-5; unclear D gene. The germline V and J ends were trimmed by 4 bases and 1 base, with 11 bases remaining between them. Per germline, CDR1 SGDLS and CDR2 YYNGEE. The CDR3 is made up of 14 amino acids. CDR3 loop: CASSPRDPQETQYF. Here the CDR3 DNA reads TGTGCCAGCAGCCCCCGCGACCCCCAAGAGACCCAGTACTTC.

The chain uses TRBV9 and TRBJ2-3, with TRBD2 matching over 13 bases. CDR1 and CDR2 (germline): SGDLS, YYNGEE. CDR3 length: 16 residues. V gave up 8 bases and J gave up 2 bases; unmatched junction bases: 8. The CDR3 loop reads CASTYGLAGVTDTQYF. CDR3 DNA sequence: TGTGCCAGTACTTATGGACTAGCGGGAGTCACAGATACGCAGTATTTT.

The rearrangement joins TRBV11-2 to TRBJ2-7; D is possibly TRBD1 or TRBD2 (6 bases each). The V end lost 6 bases, the J end lost 5 bases, and 11 bases lay between the germline ends. CDR1 is SGHAT, CDR2 FQNNGV, per germline. The CDR3 has 12 amino acids. The CDR3 loop reads CASRRGAHEQYF. The DNA of the CDR3 is TGTGCCAGCAGGAGGGGGGCCCACGAGCAGTACTTC.

The rearrangement joins TRBV5-1 to TRBJ1-1; D is perhaps TRBD1 (6 bases). This CDR3 is built from 13 residues. V was pared by 7 bases and J by 5 bases, with 15 bases between. Germline V gives CDR1 SGHRS, CDR2 YFSETQ. This CDR3 is CASSIQGRTEAFF. The CDR3 bases are TGCGCCAGCTCCATACAGGGTAGAACTGAAGCTTTCTTT.

The chain uses TRBV5-1 and TRBJ1-6; TRBD1 matches at 7 bases. Germline V gene lookup returns CDR1 SGHRS and CDR2 YFSETQ. The CDR3 length is 14 residues. Trimming cost V 10 bases and J 7 bases; bases outside gene matches: 11. The CDR3 sequence is CAVRYRGRNSPLHF. In DNA form, the CDR3 reads TGCGCCGTAAGATACAGGGGCCGGAATTCACCCCTCCACTTT.

CDR3 in amino acids: CATSRGKGTGELFF. The CDR3 DNA reads TGTGCCACCAGCAGGGGGAAAGGAACCGGGGAGCTGTTTTTT. The V and J genes are TRBV15 and TRBJ2-2, with D hard to call. V lost 3 bases and J lost 5, with 10 bases in between. The CDR3 totals 14 residues. Germline CDR1 reads LNHNV; CDR2 reads YYDKDF (reference sequence).

The chain carries TRBV27 and TRBJ2-7, with 9 bases matching TRBD1. The germline V gene has CDR1 MNHEY and CDR2 SMNVEV (reference sequence). The CDR3 spans 16 residues. With V trimmed by 2 bases and J by 2 bases, 7 bases remained unmatched. CDR3 loop: CASSLPLGQGTYEQYF. DNA for the CDR3: TGTGCCAGCAGTTTACCCCTAGGACAGGGGACCTACGAGCAGTACTTC.

The chain links TRBV9 to TRBJ2-2; D call uncertain. Trimming pared 0 bases from V and 8 bases from J, leaving 8 bases between. The length of the CDR3 is 13 residues. Germline values: CDR1 SGDLS, CDR2 YYNGEE. The CDR3 is CASSVEVIGELFF. In DNA form, the CDR3 reads TGTGCCAGCAGCGTAGAAGTGATTGGGGAGCTGTTTTTT.

The rearrangement uses TRBV1 and TRBJ1-6. TRBV1 is labeled a pseudogene. This CDR3 region has 16 residues. The CDR3 DNA is TGCACCAGCACGCAAGACGGGGACTTGATGAATTCACCCCTCCACTTT. This translates into CTSTQDGDLMNSPLHF.

The rearrangement joins TRBV11-1 to TRBJ1-2; D may be TRBD1 (5 bases). V lost 3 bases and J lost 8, with 10 bases in between. Germline V gene lookup returns CDR1 SGHAT and CDR2 FQDESV (reference sequence). This CDR3 spans 12 amino acids. The CDR3 region has the DNA TGTGCCAGCAGCTTGAGAGGGACCGGCTACACCTTC. It is translated as CASSLRGTGYTF.

The table lists this clone with a count of one. The chain employs TRBV5-4 and TRBJ1-3; TRBD1 aligns across 8 bases. The CDR3 loop spans 17 amino acids. V dropped 0 bases and J dropped 0; count of bases not matched to a gene: 5. In germline, CDR1 is SGHNT, CDR2 YYREEE (reference sequence). CDR3 sequence: CASSLDQGALSGNTIYF. CDR3 in DNA: TGTGCCAGCAGCTTGGATCAGGGGGCCCTCTCTGGAAACACCATATATTTT.

This chain links TRBV7-2 with TRBJ1-6, with D possibly being TRBD1 (5 bases). V lost 7 bases and J 10 bases, leaving 20 bases between the germline ends. This CDR3 is built from 15 residues. The V gene's germline CDR1 is SGHTA and CDR2 FQGNSA. This CDR3 reads CASIRRAGGGSPLHF. As DNA, the CDR3 is TGTGCCAGCATACGGCGGGCCGGGGGTGGATCACCCCTCCACTTT. Together with reference TRBV7-2 and TRBJ1-6, the CDR3 gives the full variable domain: GAGVSQSPSNKVTEKGKDVELRCDPISGHTALYWYRQSLGQGLEFLIYFQGNSAPDKSGLPSDRFSAERTGGSVSTLTIQRTQQEDSAVYLCASIRRAGGGSPLHFGNGTRLTVT.

The V call is TRBV2, the J call TRBJ2-2; tentative D call: TRBD1 (5 bases). CDR3 size: 13 residues. Germline CDR1 is SNHLY and CDR2 is FYNNEI. V lost 8 bases to trimming and J lost 6 bases, with 13 bases between them. CDR3 DNA: TGTGCCAGCCGACAGAACCAGGCCGGGGAGCTGTTTTTT. Translation gives CASRQNQAGELFF.

The chain carries TRBV5-4 and TRBJ1-3; D may be TRBD1 (5 bases). The ends were cut back, 1 base at V and 0 bases at J, with 8 bases in the middle. CDR1 is SGHNT and CDR2 is YYREEE in the germline V gene (reference sequence). This CDR3 is 15 amino acids long. The DNA for the CDR3 is TGTGCCAGCAGCTTGCAGGGATACTCTGGAAACACCATATATTTT. It is translated as CASSLQGYSGNTIYF.

V and J are TRBV11-2 and TRBJ1-1; D remains ambiguous. Germline V gene sequence: CDR1 SGHAT, CDR2 FQNNGV. This CDR3 spans 13 amino acids. Trimming pared 4 bases from V and 12 bases from J, leaving 18 bases between. CDR3: CASSSGLYPATFF. The CDR3 DNA reads TGTGCCAGCAGCTCCGGGTTGTACCCGGCGACTTTCTTT.

J is TRBJ1-4 and V is TRBV30; tentatively, D is TRBD1 (6 bases). Trimming took 2 bases from V and 8 from J, leaving 15 bases between them. CDR1 is GTSNPN and CDR2 is SVGIG in the germline V gene (reference sequence). CDR3 size: 14 residues. The CDR3 coding sequence is TGTGCCTGGAGTTACGGAGCAGGGGCCGAAAAACTGTTTTTT. Translating gives CAWSYGAGAEKLFF.

The V gene is TRBV5-1, the J gene TRBJ2-7; 13 nucleotides line up with TRBD2. This CDR3 contains 15 residues. From germline, CDR1 is SGHRS and CDR2 YFSETQ. V gave up 5 bases and J gave up 3 bases; unmatched junction bases: 5. CDR3 in amino acids: CASRLAGGVVYEQYF. CDR3 nucleotides: TGCGCCAGCAGACTAGCGGGAGGGGTTGTCTACGAGCAGTACTTC.